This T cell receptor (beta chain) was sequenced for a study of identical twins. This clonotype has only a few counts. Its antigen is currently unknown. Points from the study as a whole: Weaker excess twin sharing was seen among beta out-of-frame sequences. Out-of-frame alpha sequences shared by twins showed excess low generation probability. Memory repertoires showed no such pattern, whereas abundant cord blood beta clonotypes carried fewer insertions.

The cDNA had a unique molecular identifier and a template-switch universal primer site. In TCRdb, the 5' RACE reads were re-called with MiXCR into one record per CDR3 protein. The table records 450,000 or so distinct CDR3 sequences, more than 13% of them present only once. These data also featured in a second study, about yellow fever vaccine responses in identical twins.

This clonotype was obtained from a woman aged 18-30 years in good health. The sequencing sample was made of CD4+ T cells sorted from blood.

CDR3 bases: TGTGCCAGCAGCTCACCTGGACTAGCGGGGGGGACTACCTACGAGCAGTACTTC. Protein: CASSSPGLAGGTTYEQYF. The chain is built from TRBV11-2 and TRBJ2-7; 15 bases line up with TRBD2. CDR3 size: 18 residues. V was clipped by 4 bases and J by 2 bases; unmatched bases: 9. Germline V gene data show CDR1 as SGHAT and CDR2 as FQNNGV.